In its sample, the clone carrying this T cell receptor (beta chain) was seen a few times. The antigen remains undetermined. The data stem from a study of beta chain features in type 1 diabetes. The study's findings and limits: Patients' naive, central memory and regulatory TCRB repertoires appeared more alike than those of healthy donors. Type 1 diabetes patients had moderately but significantly shorter TCRB CDR3s in all four CD4+ subsets. It was not settled here whether HLA type affects TCRB rearrangement.

cDNA synthesis used the whole RNA isolate, giving expressed TCRB sequences. Sequenced naive, central memory and regulatory T cell samples produced an average of roughly 3.5 million reads. Method: immunoSEQ multiplex PCR; TCRdb's copy keeps in-frame clones and lacks some. This sample yields 600,000 or so clones, of which over 11% are seen a single time; nearly 0.04% belongs to the top ten. Sequenced input: naive CD4+ T cells from blood. The receptor's source is a man younger than 35 with type 1 diabetes.

CDR3 sequence reads: CASSLAPADTQYF. For the CDR3, the DNA is TGTGCCAGCTCACTAGCTCCGGCAGATACGCAGTATTTT. This chain uses TRBV18 with TRBJ2-3; no definite D call. The length of the CDR3 is 13 residues. Germline CDR1 is KGHSH and CDR2 is LQKENI. V was cut by 4 bases and J by 4 bases, with 9 bases left in between. The whole variable domain, remainder taken from reference TRBV18 and TRBJ2-3, is NAGVMQNPRHLVRRRGQEARLRCSPMKGHSHVYWYRQLPEEGLKFMVYLQKENIIDESGMPKERFSAEFPKEGPSILRIQQVVRGDSAAYFCASSLAPADTQYFGPGTRLTVL.